Each of the 28 T cell receptor beta chains below was sequenced from the same sample in a study of siplizumab effects on memory and regulatory T cells. Profiled with immunoSEQ multiplex PCR; TCRdb holds only in-frame clones, not every one. The sample lists approximately 100,000 clones; about 95% were seen once. Input material: Tregs sorted from blood. All receptors derive from a human donor in good health.

This clone was counted a single time. The V gene is TRBV28, the J gene TRBJ2-3; 10 bases map to TRBD2. Germline trimming cut 6 bases from V and 0 bases from J; bases unmatched to any gene: 6. This CDR3 comprises 16 residues. The V gene's germline CDR1 is MDHEN and CDR2 SYDVKM. The CDR3 spells CASSKSGRVSTDTQYF. For the CDR3, the DNA is TGTGCCAGCAGCAAAAGCGGGAGGGTTAGCACAGATACGCAGTATTTT.

This sequence joins TRBV10-3 and TRBJ1-1; no clear D gene. There are 13 residues in the CDR3. Between the trimmed V and J ends, which lost 3 bases and 3 bases, there was a span of 8 bases. Per the germline V gene, CDR1 is ENHRY and CDR2 is SYGVKD. CDR3 amino acids: CAISERGYTEAFF. In DNA form, the CDR3 reads TGTGCCATCAGTGAACGAGGGTACACTGAAGCTTTCTTT.

CDR3 bases: TGCGCCAGCAGCTTTACATGGGCCGGGGAGCTGTTTTTT. Encoded protein: CASSFTWAGELFF. The chain carries TRBV5-1 and TRBJ2-2; D ambiguous. Germline V gene sequence: CDR1 SGHRS, CDR2 YFSETQ. This CDR3 comprises 13 residues. V was pared by 2 bases and J by 6 bases, with 8 bases between.

This clone was recorded only once. The rearrangement links TRBV10-1 to TRBJ2-7; D unclear. The germline CDR1 and CDR2 sequences are WNHNN and SYGVQD (reference sequence). Trimming shortened V by 0 bases and J by 3 bases, and 9 bases separated the two germline ends. The CDR3 spans 14 residues. CDR3 in amino acids: CASSESTSGYEQYF. The CDR3 bases are TGCGCCAGCAGTGAGTCGACGTCGGGCTACGAGCAGTACTTC.

The rearrangement joins TRBV29-1 to TRBJ1-3; D might be TRBD1 (5 bases). Trimming removed 4 bases at V and 4 bases at J, with 8 bases between. The CDR3 spans 12 residues. Germline values: CDR1 SQVTM, CDR2 ANQGSEA. CDR3 sequence reads: CSVGTGGNTIYF. The CDR3 DNA reads as TGCAGCGTTGGTACAGGAGGAAACACCATATATTTT.

This clone was found once. This chain joins TRBV29-1 and TRBJ1-1; D is possibly TRBD1 (5 bases). Germline-derived CDR1 and CDR2 are SQVTM and ANQGSEA. Trimming cost V 4 bases and J 0 bases, with 12 bases left between them. The length of the CDR3 is 14 residues. CDR3 coding DNA: TGCAGCGTTGTAGGGGCCAGGGTGAACACTGAAGCTTTCTTT. The encoded protein is CSVVGARVNTEAFF.

The chain combines TRBV4-1 with TRBJ2-6; D remains unclear. V was shortened by 3 bases and J by 0 bases, with 18 bases between the two germline ends. CDR3 length equals 19 residues. Germline V gene sequence: CDR1 MGHRA, CDR2 YSYEKL. The CDR3 here is CASSHANWARTSGANVLTF. For the CDR3, the DNA is TGCGCCAGCAGCCACGCAAACTGGGCCCGAACCTCTGGGGCCAACGTCCTGACTTTC.

The CDR3 spells CSVEDYQLGEQYF. In DNA, the CDR3 is TGCAGCGTTGAAGATTATCAGCTTGGGGAGCAGTACTTC. This chain connects TRBV29-1 to TRBJ2-7; no clear D gene. V lost 0 bases and J lost 7, with 13 bases in between. Germline V gene sequence: CDR1 SQVTM, CDR2 ANQGSEA. CDR3 size: 13 residues.

The rearrangement links TRBV5-1 to TRBJ2-5; no reliable D call. The CDR3 sequence is 11 residues long. V was clipped by 5 bases and J by 5 bases, with 7 bases between them. Germline values: CDR1 SGHRS, CDR2 YFSETQ. The CDR3 nucleotides are TGCGCCAGCAGAGTGAGGGAGACCCAGTACTTC. Translated, it gives CASRVRETQYF.

The gene calls are TRBV5-1 and TRBJ2-7; D is undetermined. Per the germline V gene, CDR1 is SGHRS and CDR2 is YFSETQ. Trimming took off 3 bases at V and 2 bases at J, with 6 bases between the two ends. CDR3 length: 12 residues. The CDR3 region is CASSSAPYEQYF. DNA for the CDR3: TGCGCCAGCAGCTCGGCCCCCTACGAGCAGTACTTC.

The V gene is TRBV30, the J gene TRBJ1-1; no definite D call. V was pared by 0 bases and J by 5 bases, with 13 bases between. Germline CDR1 is GTSNPN and CDR2 is SVGIG (reference sequence). The CDR3 sequence is 14 residues long. CDR3 protein: CAWSVLGMGTEAFF. DNA for the CDR3: TGTGCCTGGAGTGTATTGGGGATGGGGACTGAAGCTTTCTTT.

The chain's CDR3 is CASRQQGYEQYF. The CDR3 DNA reads as TGTGCCAGCAGACAACAGGGCTACGAGCAGTACTTC. V gene TRBV6-6 combines with J gene TRBJ2-7; a weak D match, TRBD1 (6 bases). The germline V gene has CDR1 MNHNY and CDR2 SVGAGI (reference sequence). The CDR3 contains 12 residues. The V end lost 6 bases, the J end lost 3 bases, and 9 bases lay between the germline ends.

Written as DNA, the CDR3 is TGTGCCAGCAACCGAATTGGGGGGCGGGATACGCAGTATTTT. Translating gives CASNRIGGRDTQYF. V and J are TRBV28 and TRBJ2-3; D is tentatively TRBD1 or TRBD2 (6 bases each). CDR1 and CDR2 from the germline V gene are MDHEN and SYDVKM. With 7 bases removed from V and 6 bases from J, the gap between germline ends came to 17 bases. The CDR3 runs to 14 residues.

This rearrangement joins TRBV6-1 to TRBJ2-1, with 13 bases fitting TRBD2. This CDR3 has 16 amino acids. The V and J ends lost 4 bases and 9 bases, in that order; junction bases with no gene match: 9. Germline-derived CDR1 and CDR2 are MNHNS and SASEGT. The CDR3 nucleotides are TGTGCCAGCAGTGCAGGACTAGCGGGAGTCTTTTCTGAGCAGTTCTTC. This gives the protein CASSAGLAGVFSEQFF.

The V and J genes are TRBV25-1 and TRBJ2-7; 7 bases align to TRBD2. CDR1 and CDR2 from the germline V gene are MGHDK and SYGVNS. This CDR3 has 15 residues. V dropped 4 bases and J dropped 0; count of bases not matched to a gene: 6. The CDR3 loop is CASSVVGGVSYEQYF. The DNA for the CDR3 is TGTGCCAGCAGTGTGGTGGGAGGGGTCTCCTACGAGCAGTACTTC.

The V call is TRBV29-1, the J call TRBJ2-7; maybe TRBD1 (6 bases). CDR3 length: 12 amino acids. Trimming pared 4 bases from V and 3 bases from J, leaving 10 bases between. Germline V gene lookup returns CDR1 SQVTM and CDR2 ANQGSEA. CDR3 DNA sequence: TGCAGCGTTGCAGGACAGTTCTACGAGCAGTACTTC. Its protein is CSVAGQFYEQYF.

The CDR3 region is CASSYSGQPYEQYF. The CDR3 bases are TGTGCCAGCAGTTACTCGGGACAGCCCTACGAGCAGTACTTC. This sequence joins TRBV6-5 and TRBJ2-7, with TRBD1 matching over 7 bases. V was clipped by 0 bases and J by 2 bases; unmatched bases: 1. Germline loops: CDR1 MNHEY, CDR2 SVGAGI. The CDR3 is 14 amino acids.

The rearrangement uses TRBV11-1 and TRBJ2-1; D remains ambiguous. Trimming took 3 bases from V and 4 from J, leaving 13 bases between them. The CDR3 has 15 amino acids. CDR1 is SGHAT and CDR2 is FQDESV in the germline V gene (reference sequence). The DNA of the CDR3 is TGTGCCAGCAGCTTTGGGGTGTTGGTTTACAATGAGCAGTTCTTC. Translation: CASSFGVLVYNEQFF. The whole variable domain, filled in from reference TRBV11-1 and TRBJ2-1, reads EAEVAQSPRYKITEKSQAVAFWCDPISGHATLYWYRQILGQGPELLVQFQDESVVDDSQLPKDRFSAERLKGVDSTLKIQPAELGDSAMYLCASSFGVLVYNEQFFGPGTRLTVL.

The chain joins TRBV10-2 to TRBJ2-2, with TRBD1 as a possible D gene (6 bases). V lost 6 bases and J 7 bases, leaving 18 bases between the germline ends. From germline, CDR1 is WSHSY and CDR2 SAAADI. This CDR3 comprises 15 residues. CDR3 sequence reads: CASSRTGSLGGELFF. CDR3 sequence (DNA): TGCGCCAGCAGCCGTACAGGGTCTCTCGGCGGGGAGCTGTTTTTT.

The rearrangement joins TRBV2 to TRBJ2-5; perhaps TRBD1 as D (5 bases). Germline CDR1 and CDR2: SNHLY and FYNNEI. The CDR3 loop spans 12 amino acids. The V and J ends lost 6 bases and 5 bases respectively, with 10 bases between them. CDR3 DNA sequence: TGTGCCAGCAGCCCAAGGGGTGAGACCCAGTACTTC. This encodes CASSPRGETQYF. Using reference TRBV2 and TRBJ2-5 for the parts outside the CDR3, the full variable domain is EPEVTQTPSHQVTQMGQEVILRCVPISNHLYFYWYRQILGQKVEFLVSFYNNEISEKSEIFDDQFSVERPDGSNFTLKIRSTKLEDSAMYFCASSPRGETQYFGPGTRLLVL.

The rearrangement uses TRBV6-6 and TRBJ1-1; D unclear. The germline V gene encodes CDR1 MNHNY and CDR2 SVGAGI (reference sequence). The CDR3 has 11 amino acids. Trimming removed 6 bases at V and 8 bases at J, with 10 bases between. In DNA form, the CDR3 reads TGTGCCAGCAGAGGGCCCGGGGAAGCTTTCTTT. Protein sequence: CASRGPGEAFF.

V and J are TRBV7-9 and TRBJ2-2; no clear D. V was pared by 5 bases and J by 10 bases, with 8 bases between. The germline CDR1 and CDR2 sequences are SEHNR and FQNEAQ (reference sequence). The CDR3 contains 11 residues. CDR3 sequence (DNA): TGTGCCAGCAGCCCGGTTGAGGAGCTGTTTTTT. Its translation is CASSPVEELFF. The whole variable domain, filled in from reference TRBV7-9 and TRBJ2-2, reads DTGVSQNPRHKITKRGQNVTFRCDPISEHNRLYWYRQTLGQGPEFLTYFQNEAQLEKSRLLSDRFSAERPKGSFSTLEIQRTEQGDSAMYLCASSPVEELFFGEGSRLTVL.

The count of this clone is one. The chain joins TRBV30 to TRBJ2-4; 7 nucleotides line up with TRBD1. J was trimmed by 0 bases and V by 5 bases; bases with no gene match: 13. Germline V gene lookup returns CDR1 GTSNPN and CDR2 SVGIG (reference sequence). This CDR3 region has 17 residues. In DNA form, the CDR3 reads TGTGCCTGGTCCCCCGCTCCGGGACAGTCAGCCAAAAACATTCAGTACTTC. Protein product: CAWSPAPGQSAKNIQYF.

The rearrangement links TRBV7-9 to TRBJ1-1; TRBD1 might be the D (5 bases). Germline values: CDR1 SEHNR, CDR2 FQNEAQ (reference sequence). Trimming left V 1 base short and J 1 base short, with 10 bases between. The CDR3 length is 15 residues. The CDR3 protein is CASSLDRRTNTEAFF. In nucleotides, the CDR3 is TGTGCCAGCAGCTTAGACAGGAGAACGAACACTGAAGCTTTCTTT.

The gene calls are TRBV21-1 and TRBJ2-1; the table calls TRBD1, which could not be checked here. TRBV21-1 is given as a pseudogene. The CDR3 is 16 amino acids. The DNA of the CDR3 is TGTGCCAGCATCACCACGTGGGGCGCGGATAGCAATGAGCAGTTCTTC. Encoded protein: CASITTWGADSNEQFF.

This clone was found a few times. The rearrangement uses TRBV7-9 and TRBJ1-5; D is uncertain. V was shortened by 2 bases and J by 4 bases, with 3 bases between the two germline ends. CDR3 size: 12 residues. Germline V gene data show CDR1 as SEHNR and CDR2 as FQNEAQ (reference sequence). The CDR3 nucleotides are TGTGCCAGCAGCTTACCAAATCAGCCCCAGCATTTT. The encoded protein is CASSLPNQPQHF.

The chain carries TRBV5-1 and TRBJ2-7; D might be TRBD1 (7 bases). The CDR3 runs to 17 residues. V shed 3 bases and J shed 0 bases, with 19 bases lying between them. Per the germline V gene, CDR1 is SGHRS and CDR2 is YFSETQ. The CDR3 reads CASSSSFRQGGSYEQYF. CDR3 DNA sequence: TGCGCCAGCAGCTCGTCGTTCCGACAGGGAGGCTCCTACGAGCAGTACTTC.

The chain employs TRBV2 and TRBJ1-2; D is unresolved. Trimming removed 3 bases from V and 5 bases from J, with 4 bases in between. Germline loops: CDR1 SNHLY, CDR2 FYNNEI. This CDR3 is built from 11 residues. CDR3 sequence: CASSETYGYTF. Here the CDR3 DNA reads TGTGCCAGCAGTGAGACGTATGGCTACACCTTC.